These T cell receptor beta chains were read from a single sample in a study of cytomegalovirus exposure and HLA in healthy donors. Data came from immunoSEQ multiplex PCR; TCRdb stores just in-frame clones and leaves some out. Counted here are hundreds of thousands of clones, about 85% occurring once; the ten biggest clones make up around 0.22%. The sequenced material came from PBMCs. The receptor set was obtained from a girl aged 2 to 10 in good health and CMV-seronegative. Both conserved end residues are part of each CDR3.

V: TRBV4-1
J: NA
CDR3: CASSQDPSPGPSYEQYF

V: TRBV10-3
J: NA
CDR3: CAISEGASGGYEQYF

V: TRBV5-1
J: TRBJ2-1
CDR3: CASSLAKTSGYNEQFF

V: TRBV7-8
J: TRBJ2-3
CDR3: CASSPRLAGGGDTQYF

V: TRBV11-3
J: TRBJ2-1
CDR3: CASSLGLAGGVDEQFF

V: TRBV7-3
J: TRBJ2-7
CDR3: CASSVSTTYEQYF

V: TRBV6-5
J: TRBJ2-5
CDR3: CASSYRDVGETQYF

V: TRBV27
J: TRBJ2-1
CDR3: CASSLVRAGDNEQFF

V: TRBV27
J: TRBJ2-1
CDR3: CASSLSEFPPSYNEQFF

V: TRBV12-5
J: TRBJ1-1
CDR3: CASGENRGGTEAFF

V: TRBV4-2
J: TRBJ2-7
CDR3: CASSQGFGGDPLDEQYF

V: TRBV5-4
J: TRBJ2-2
CDR3: CASSSISGELFF

V: TRBV21-1
J: TRBJ2-2
CDR3: CASSKGSGITNTGELFF

V: TRBV4-2
J: TRBJ2-3
CDR3: CASSQQLAGGPDTQYF

V: TRBV4-1
J: TRBJ2-1
CDR3: CASSQDSTSGGAWVYNEQFF

V: TRBV30
J: TRBJ1-6
CDR3: CAWSSNSPLHF

V: TRBV7-9
J: TRBJ2-5
CDR3: CASSPGRTETQYF

V: TRBV19
J: TRBJ2-4
CDR3: CATRGPRASAIQYF

V: TRBV27
J: TRBJ2-7
CDR3: CASSLTSGSYEQYF

V: TRBV28
J: TRBJ2-7
CDR3: CASSSPRGSVSSYEQYF

V: TRBV6-5
J: TRBJ2-7
CDR3: CASSYYSNGVGEQYF

V: TRBV4-2
J: TRBJ1-1
CDR3: CASSQDGGDTEAFF

V: TRBV6-5
J: TRBJ2-7
CDR3: CASSYSSGLIPYEQYF

V: TRBV30
J: TRBJ1-6
CDR3: CAWNRVVNSPLHF

V: TRBV19
J: TRBJ1-1
CDR3: CASKGTGRTMNTEAFF

V: TRBV2
J: TRBJ1-1
CDR3: CASSEEGSSDEAFF

V: TRBV18
J: TRBJ1-2
CDR3: CASSPSQGLIEDGYTF

V: TRBV2
J: TRBJ2-7
CDR3: CASRTGLAGVGEQYF

V: TRBV4-2
J: TRBJ1-6
CDR3: CASSQDREGGGSPLHF

V: TRBV4-1
J: TRBJ1-1
CDR3: CASSQEASSNSGGTEAFF

V: TRBV6-5
J: TRBJ2-4
CDR3: CASRRTRRANIQYF

V: TRBV2
J: TRBJ1-2
CDR3: CASSTGQGGYGYTF

V: TRBV30
J: TRBJ1-3
CDR3: CAWSVGEDTIYF

V: TRBV29-1
J: TRBJ1-1
CDR3: CSVLYLNTEAFF

V: TRBV5-8
J: TRBJ1-2
CDR3: CASSPIFTGFYGYTF